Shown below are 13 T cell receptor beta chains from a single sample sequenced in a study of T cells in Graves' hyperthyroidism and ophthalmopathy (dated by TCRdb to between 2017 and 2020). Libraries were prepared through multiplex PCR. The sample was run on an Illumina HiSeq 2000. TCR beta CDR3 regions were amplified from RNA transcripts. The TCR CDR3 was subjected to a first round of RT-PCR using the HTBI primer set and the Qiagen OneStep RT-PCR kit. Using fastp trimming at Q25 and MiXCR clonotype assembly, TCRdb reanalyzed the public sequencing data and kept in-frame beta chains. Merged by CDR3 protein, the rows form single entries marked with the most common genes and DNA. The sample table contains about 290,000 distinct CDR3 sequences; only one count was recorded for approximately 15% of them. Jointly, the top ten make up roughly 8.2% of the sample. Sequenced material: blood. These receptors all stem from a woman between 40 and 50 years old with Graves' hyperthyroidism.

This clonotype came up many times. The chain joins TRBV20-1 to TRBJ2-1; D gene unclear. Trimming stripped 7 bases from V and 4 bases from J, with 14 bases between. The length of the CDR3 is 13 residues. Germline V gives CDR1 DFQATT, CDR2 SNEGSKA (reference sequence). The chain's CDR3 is CSVGSALYNEQFF. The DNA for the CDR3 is TGCAGTGTTGGATCCGCCCTATACAATGAGCAGTTCTTC.

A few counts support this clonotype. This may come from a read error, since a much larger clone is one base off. The CDR3 is CASSTETGIRGETQYF. DNA for the CDR3: TGTGCCAGCAGCACTGAGACAGGGATCCGCGGAGAGACCCAGTACTTC. The chain links TRBV11-2 to TRBJ2-5, with 7 nucleotides matching TRBD1. The CDR3 runs 16 residues. V shed 5 bases, J shed 4 bases, and the junction held 13 bases outside the gene matches. Germline values: CDR1 SGHAT, CDR2 FQNNGV.

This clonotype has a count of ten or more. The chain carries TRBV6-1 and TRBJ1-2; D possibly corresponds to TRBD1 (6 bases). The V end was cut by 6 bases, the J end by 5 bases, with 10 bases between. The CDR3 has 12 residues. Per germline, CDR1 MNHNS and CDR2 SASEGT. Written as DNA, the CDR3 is TGTGCCAGCAGACAGGGTTATTATGGCTACACCTTC. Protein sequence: CASRQGYYGYTF.

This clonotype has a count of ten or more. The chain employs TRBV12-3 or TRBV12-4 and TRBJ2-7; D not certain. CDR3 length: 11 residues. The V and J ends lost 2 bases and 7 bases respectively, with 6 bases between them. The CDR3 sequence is CASSLRWEQYF. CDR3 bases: TGTGCCAGCAGTTTACGGTGGGAGCAGTACTTC.

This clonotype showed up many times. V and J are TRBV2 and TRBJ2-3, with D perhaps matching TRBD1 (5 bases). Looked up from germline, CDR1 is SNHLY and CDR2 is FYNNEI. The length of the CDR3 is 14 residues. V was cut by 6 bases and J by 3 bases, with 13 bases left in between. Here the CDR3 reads CASSVSGPTDTQYF. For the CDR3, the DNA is TGTGCCAGCAGCGTTTCAGGGCCGACAGATACGCAGTATTTT.

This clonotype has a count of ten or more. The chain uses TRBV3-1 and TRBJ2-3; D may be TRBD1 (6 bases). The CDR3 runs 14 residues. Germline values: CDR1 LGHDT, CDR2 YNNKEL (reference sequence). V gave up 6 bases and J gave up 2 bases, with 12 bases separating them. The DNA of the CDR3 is TGTGCCAGCAGTCGGACAGATTACACAGATACGCAGTATTTT. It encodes CASSRTDYTDTQYF.

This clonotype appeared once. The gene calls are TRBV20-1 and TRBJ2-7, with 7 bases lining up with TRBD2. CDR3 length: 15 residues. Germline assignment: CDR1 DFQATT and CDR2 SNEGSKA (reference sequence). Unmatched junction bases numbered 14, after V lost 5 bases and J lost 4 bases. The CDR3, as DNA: TGCAGTGCTGGACTAGGATGGGGGGGAAATTACGAGCAGTACTTC. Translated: CSAGLGWGGNYEQYF.

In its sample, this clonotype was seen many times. In DNA, the CDR3 is TGTGCCAGCAGCTTTTCGCGACAGGCCCCAGGGGATACTGAAGCTTTCTTT. Translation gives CASSFSRQAPGDTEAFF. The chain combines TRBV11-2 with TRBJ1-1; D might be TRBD1 (6 bases). Trimming left V 3 bases short and J 5 bases short, with 22 bases between. The V gene's germline CDR1 is SGHAT and CDR2 FQNNGV. This CDR3 has 17 residues.

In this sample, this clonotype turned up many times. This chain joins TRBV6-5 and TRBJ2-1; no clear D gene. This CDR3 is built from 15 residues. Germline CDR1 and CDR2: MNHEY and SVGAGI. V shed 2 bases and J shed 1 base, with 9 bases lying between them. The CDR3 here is CASSYRMGSYNEQFF. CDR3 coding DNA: TGTGCCAGCAGTTACCGCATGGGTTCCTACAATGAGCAGTTCTTC.

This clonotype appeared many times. The CDR3 loop reads CASSSTDRDEQYF. The CDR3 DNA is TGTGCCAGCAGCTCAACCGACAGGGACGAGCAGTACTTC. The rearrangement links TRBV13 to TRBJ2-7; 7 bases fit TRBD1. Germline V gene sequence: CDR1 PRHDT, CDR2 FYEKMQ (reference sequence). V shed 4 bases and J 5 bases; nucleotides not matched to a gene: 5. This CDR3 spans 13 amino acids.

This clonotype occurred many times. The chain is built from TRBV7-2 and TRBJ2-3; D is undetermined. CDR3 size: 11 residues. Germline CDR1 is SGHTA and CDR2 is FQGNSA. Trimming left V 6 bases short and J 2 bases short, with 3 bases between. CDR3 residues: CASSFTDTQYF. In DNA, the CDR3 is TGTGCCAGCAGTTTCACAGATACGCAGTATTTT.

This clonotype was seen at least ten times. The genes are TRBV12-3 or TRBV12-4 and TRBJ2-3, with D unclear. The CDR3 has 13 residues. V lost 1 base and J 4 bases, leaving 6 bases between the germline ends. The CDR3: CASSLETPDTQYF. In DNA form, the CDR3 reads TGTGCCAGCAGTTTAGAGACTCCAGATACGCAGTATTTT.

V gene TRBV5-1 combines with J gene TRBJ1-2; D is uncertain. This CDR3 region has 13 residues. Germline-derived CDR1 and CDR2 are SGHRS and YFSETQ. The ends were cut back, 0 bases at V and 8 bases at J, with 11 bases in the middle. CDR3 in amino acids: CASSLGSEPGYTF. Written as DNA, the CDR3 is TGCGCCAGCAGCTTGGGTAGCGAACCCGGCTACACCTTC.